The 20 T cell receptor beta chains below all came from one sample that was sequenced in a study of T-cell memory formation after mild COVID-19. TCRdb independently ran MiXCR on the 5' RACE reads; one entry per CDR3 protein. The profile shows about 270,000 distinct CDR3 sequences, 15% to 17% of them singletons. Input material: PBMCs or a T cell subset sorted from them (not recorded which). These receptors originate from an adult woman who had mild COVID-19 (a few samples of this study predate the infection). Cell type and time point are not known.

The table lists this clonotype with a few counts. V is TRBV30 and J is TRBJ1-5, with 7 bases fitting TRBD1. Germline V lookup: CDR1 GTSNPN, CDR2 SVGIG (reference sequence). Unmatched junction bases numbered 7, after V lost 4 bases and J lost 4 bases. The CDR3 has 14 residues. CDR3 DNA: TGTGCCTGGACCCCACAGGACAGGAATCAGCCCCAGCATTTT. Its translation is CAWTPQDRNQPQHF.

This chain connects TRBV12-3 or TRBV12-4 to TRBJ2-5; the D gene is possibly TRBD1 (5 bases). V was cut by 1 base and J by 7 bases, with 13 bases left in between. The CDR3 has 14 residues. This CDR3 reads CASSLGDGAWTQYF. CDR3 nucleotide sequence: TGTGCCAGCAGTTTAGGGGATGGGGCATGGACCCAGTACTTC.

The V and J genes are TRBV6-5 and TRBJ2-7; 9 bases match TRBD1. The CDR3 loop spans 16 amino acids. The germline V gene has CDR1 MNHEY and CDR2 SVGAGI. V shed 1 base and J 2 bases; nucleotides not matched to a gene: 6. The CDR3 protein is CASSYFQGQGTYEQYF. DNA of the CDR3: TGTGCCAGCAGTTACTTCCAGGGACAGGGAACCTACGAGCAGTACTTC.

The chain has TRBV18 and TRBJ2-1; 12 bases map to TRBD2. Per the germline V gene, CDR1 is KGHSH and CDR2 is LQKENI. There are 17 residues in the CDR3. V trimming: 3 bases; J trimming: 9 bases; junction bases outside the gene matches: 12. In DNA form, the CDR3 reads TGTGCCAGCTCACCTCAAACAACTAGCGGGAGGAAGATTGAGCAGTTCTTC. Its translation is CASSPQTTSGRKIEQFF.

V is TRBV18 and J is TRBJ1-1; D may be TRBD1 (6 bases). The CDR3 covers 15 residues. V dropped 4 bases and J dropped 1 base, with 13 bases sitting between them. Per the germline V gene, CDR1 is KGHSH and CDR2 is LQKENI. CDR3 bases: TGTGCCAGCTCACTGTCGGGGGCGCGGAACACTGAAGCTTTCTTT. Amino acid sequence: CASSLSGARNTEAFF.

This CDR3 reads CASSQDSAGMDGYTF. The CDR3 DNA is TGTGCCAGCAGCCAAGATAGCGCAGGGATGGATGGCTACACCTTC. The chain uses TRBV3-1 and TRBJ1-2; D might be TRBD1 (5 bases). This CDR3 has 15 amino acids. Germline V CDR1 and CDR2: LGHDT, YNNKEL (reference sequence). V lost 0 bases to trimming and J lost 6 bases, with 14 bases between them.

This chain joins TRBV7-2 and TRBJ2-7; TRBD2 agrees at 10 bases. V dropped 4 bases and J dropped 3; count of bases not matched to a gene: 6. The germline V gene encodes CDR1 SGHTA and CDR2 FQGNSA. The CDR3 has 15 amino acids. CDR3: CASSWGASGSYEQYF. As DNA, the CDR3 is TGTGCCAGCAGCTGGGGGGCTAGCGGGAGCTACGAGCAGTACTTC.

V usage is TRBV2 and J usage is TRBJ2-1; TRBD1 agrees at 7 bases. V lost 7 bases, J lost 9 bases, and 21 bases stayed unmatched. The CDR3 runs to 17 residues. Germline V lookup: CDR1 SNHLY, CDR2 FYNNEI. As DNA, the CDR3 is TGTGCCAGCACTGAGACAGGGAGACTAAGCTGGAGTGGTGAGCAGTTCTTC. Residues: CASTETGRLSWSGEQFF.

V gene TRBV5-1 combines with J gene TRBJ2-2, with 7 bases matching TRBD1. V gave up 4 bases and J gave up 1 base; unmatched junction bases: 4. Germline V lookup: CDR1 SGHRS, CDR2 YFSETQ. The CDR3 length is 15 residues. DNA of the CDR3: TGCGCCAGCAGCCCGGGACAGCAGAACACCGGGGAGCTGTTTTTT. The encoded protein is CASSPGQQNTGELFF.

This clonotype has a handful of counts. The V call is TRBV6-1, the J call TRBJ2-4; D may correspond to TRBD1 or TRBD2 (5 bases each). Deletions cut 2 bases from V and 0 bases from J, with 11 bases between. The length of the CDR3 is 16 residues. Germline CDR1 reads MNHNS; CDR2 reads SASEGT. Written as DNA, the CDR3 is TGTGCCAGCAGTGAATTTGGGACCCTAGCCAAAAACATTCAGTACTTC. Protein: CASSEFGTLAKNIQYF.

CDR3 sequence reads: CATRAGVSNEQFF. The CDR3 nucleotides are TGTGCCACCAGGGCCGGGGTCTCCAATGAGCAGTTCTTC. This chain uses TRBV24-1 with TRBJ2-1; D is possibly TRBD2 (5 bases). The CDR3 runs 13 residues. Germline values: CDR1 KGHDR, CDR2 SFDVKD. V lost 7 bases, J lost 6 bases, and 12 bases lay in between.

This clonotype came up many times. CDR3 coding DNA: TGTGCCAGCAGTGATTACGGCGCGGGGGGCCGCCTGGGGGAGCTGTTTTTT. Amino acid sequence: CASSDYGAGGRLGELFF. The genes are TRBV2 and TRBJ2-2; the match to TRBD2 covers 8 bases. Germline V gene sequence: CDR1 SNHLY, CDR2 FYNNEI. The V segment lost 3 bases and the J segment 8 bases; nucleotides outside the gene matches: 14. The CDR3 sequence is 17 residues long.

The chain joins TRBV5-5 to TRBJ2-5, with D unclear. In germline, CDR1 is SGHKS, CDR2 YYEKEE (reference sequence). V lost 0 bases, J lost 3 bases, and 12 bases lay in between. The CDR3 contains 15 residues. CDR3 DNA sequence: TGTGCCAGCAGCTTGGAAAACGTCTTAAAAGAGACCCAGTACTTC. This sequence encodes CASSLENVLKETQYF.

This chain uses TRBV20-1 with TRBJ1-5; 7 bases line up with TRBD1. Germline CDR1 and CDR2: DFQATT and SNEGSKA (reference sequence). V trimming: 4 bases; J trimming: 4 bases; junction bases outside the gene matches: 4. The CDR3 has 13 residues. CDR3 sequence reads: CSAKTTGNQPQHF. The CDR3 DNA reads as TGCAGTGCTAAAACGACAGGGAATCAGCCCCAGCATTTT.

This clonotype was detected a few times. V and J are TRBV20-1 and TRBJ2-1; maybe TRBD2 (5 bases). The V gene lost 0 bases and the J gene lost 8 bases, with 14 bases spanning the gap. There are 14 residues in the CDR3. The germline CDR1 and CDR2 sequences are DFQATT and SNEGSKA (reference sequence). The DNA for the CDR3 is TGCAGTGCTAGAGATCTAAGGACTGGCTATGAGCAGTTCTTC. Translated: CSARDLRTGYEQFF.

The chain couples TRBV4-2 to TRBJ2-1; the D gene is possibly TRBD2 (6 bases). Trimming shortened V by 0 bases and J by 12 bases, and 15 bases separated the two germline ends. CDR1 is LGHNA, CDR2 YNFKEQ, per germline. The CDR3 is 14 amino acids. CDR3 in DNA: TGTGCCAGCAGCCAAGAGACTATCGGGACTCCGCAGTTCTTC. As protein: CASSQETIGTPQFF.

A remark on this clonotype: A read error may account for a junction end that differs from germline. V gene TRBV19 combines with J gene TRBJ1-2; 7 nucleotides align to TRBD1. Germline V gene lookup returns CDR1 LNHDA and CDR2 SQIVND (reference sequence). The CDR3 covers 13 residues. The CDR3 here is CASSTRQGWGLEF. The CDR3 nucleotides are TGTGCCAGTAGTACGCGACAGGGTTGGGGCTTGGAGTTC. Based on the CDR3 plus reference TRBV19 and TRBJ1-2, the full variable domain is DGGITQSPKYLFRKEGQNVTLSCEQNLNHDAMYWYRQDPGQGLRLIYYSQIVNDFQKGDIAEGYSVSREKKESFPLTVTSAQKNPTAFYLCASSTRQGWGLEFGSGTRLTVV.

This clonotype was observed a handful of times. The rearrangement joins TRBV6-2 or TRBV6-3 to TRBJ2-2; D gene ambiguous. The V end was cut by 8 bases, the J end by 1 base, with 8 bases between. This CDR3 contains 13 residues. Germline V gene data show CDR1 as MNHEY and CDR2 as SVGEGT. The CDR3 region is CASDAENTGELFF. In nucleotides, the CDR3 is TGTGCCAGCGATGCAGAGAACACCGGGGAGCTGTTTTTT.

This sequence joins TRBV6-5 and TRBJ1-5; no reliable D call. The CDR3 length is 12 residues. Germline V gene data show CDR1 as MNHEY and CDR2 as SVGAGI. V lost 8 bases to trimming and J lost 2 bases, with 7 bases between them. CDR3 bases: TGTGCCAGCGGGGAGGGCAATCAGCCCCAGCATTTT. Translating gives CASGEGNQPQHF.

On this clonotype itself: The germline gene is not matched at one end of the junction; a read error may be the cause. J is TRBJ2-1 and V is TRBV30, with 13 bases that match TRBD2. CDR3 length: 15 residues. Germline CDR1 is GTSNPN and CDR2 is SVGIG (reference sequence). For the CDR3, the DNA is TGTGCCTGGACAGGGACTAGCGGGATAGGCAATGAACAGTTCTTC. This sequence encodes CAWTGTSGIGNEQFF.